Each of the 20 T cell receptor beta chains below was sequenced from the same sample in a study of T cells after yellow fever vaccination. TCRdb re-derived calls from the 5' RACE reads in MiXCR, one entry per CDR3 protein. The sample lists about 340,000 distinct CDR3 sequences; 8.7% were seen once. Sequenced material: PBMCs, taken on the day of the first yellow fever vaccination. All receptors derive from a young man who received the YFV17D yellow fever vaccine.

As concerns this clonotype: This sequence may be a read error, since a much larger clone differs from it by one base. J is TRBJ2-1 and V is TRBV5-1; 10 bases map to TRBD2. Germline CDR1 reads SGHRS; CDR2 reads YFSETQ. The CDR3 is 15 amino acids. This CDR3 is CASSVSGGAYNKQFF. The CDR3 DNA reads as TGCGCCAGCAGCGTAAGCGGGGGGGCCTACAATAAGCAGTTCTTC.

This clonotype has just a few counts. V and J are TRBV4-2 and TRBJ2-5; TRBD2 matches at 12 bases. The CDR3 loop spans 19 amino acids. V lost 6 bases to trimming and J lost 2 bases; unmatched junction nucleotides: 16. CDR1 LGHNA and CDR2 YNFKEQ come from the germline V gene. The CDR3 here is CASRAGTSGYGRTQETQYF. As DNA, the CDR3 is TGTGCCAGCAGGGCCGGGACTAGCGGGTATGGCAGAACTCAAGAGACCCAGTACTTC.

The chain uses TRBV12-3 or TRBV12-4 and TRBJ1-1, with D tentatively TRBD1 (6 bases). This CDR3 is built from 15 residues. The germline V and J ends were trimmed by 8 bases and 4 bases, with 20 bases remaining between them. CDR3 sequence reads: CASGPIGGHSTEAFF. The CDR3, as DNA: TGTGCCAGCGGGCCCATAGGGGGACATTCCACTGAAGCTTTCTTT.

The chain employs TRBV5-1 and TRBJ2-3; the D is unclear. The CDR3 has 14 amino acids. In germline, CDR1 is SGHRS, CDR2 YFSETQ. Between the trimmed V and J ends, which lost 0 bases and 6 bases, there was a span of 11 bases. The CDR3 is CASSLGGRPDTQYF. DNA of the CDR3: TGCGCCAGCAGCTTGGGCGGCAGGCCGGATACGCAGTATTTT.

This clonotype was counted only a few times. V gene TRBV7-9 combines with J gene TRBJ2-1; 8 positions match TRBD1. The CDR3 extends over 15 amino acids. Germline CDR1 SEHNR, CDR2 FQNEAQ (reference sequence). Trimming cost V 2 bases and J 2 bases; bases outside gene matches: 2. The CDR3 region has the DNA TGTGCCAGCAGCTTATTACAGGGGGCCTACAATGAGCAGTTCTTC. This translates into CASSLLQGAYNEQFF.

This clonotype was detected only a few times. The chain uses TRBV5-1 and TRBJ2-1, with D tentatively TRBD1 (5 bases). Germline lookup yields CDR1 SGHRS and CDR2 YFSETQ. The length of the CDR3 is 13 residues. Trimming cost V 6 bases and J 3 bases, with 10 bases left between them. The CDR3: CASKQADYNEQFF. CDR3 DNA sequence: TGCGCCAGCAAACAGGCGGACTACAATGAGCAGTTCTTC.

This clonotype was seen many times. The J gene is TRBJ2-7, the V gene TRBV12-3 or TRBV12-4, with D unresolved. The CDR3 consists of 14 residues. V shed 3 bases and J shed 2 bases, with 11 bases lying between them. The CDR3 coding sequence is TGTGCCAGCAGTTTTCGCTCGCCCGCCTACGAGCAGTACTTC. Translating it yields CASSFRSPAYEQYF.

The chain has TRBV12-3 or TRBV12-4 and TRBJ1-1, with D tentatively TRBD1 (5 bases). The CDR3 contains 14 residues. The V end was cut by 6 bases, the J end by 1 base, with 12 bases between. The CDR3 nucleotides are TGTGCCAGCAGCTTACGGGGGTGGAACACTGAAGCTTTCTTT. Its translation: CASSLRGWNTEAFF.

The J gene is TRBJ2-2, the V gene TRBV11-2, with D unresolved. In germline, CDR1 is SGHAT, CDR2 FQNNGV. V gave up 5 bases and J gave up 5 bases, with 9 bases separating them. This CDR3 is 13 amino acids long. CDR3 residues: CASSTRETGELFF. CDR3 DNA: TGTGCCAGCAGCACCCGTGAGACCGGGGAGCTGTTTTTT.

This clonotype has a handful of counts. The V call is TRBV19, the J call TRBJ2-7, with D perhaps matching TRBD2 (6 bases). Trimming took off 5 bases at V and 5 bases at J, with 19 bases between the two ends. The CDR3 runs to 15 residues. The germline CDR1 and CDR2 sequences are LNHDA and SQIVND (reference sequence). Here the CDR3 reads CASSPHRPGDDEQYF. CDR3 DNA sequence: TGTGCCAGTAGTCCACACCGCCCGGGGGATGACGAGCAGTACTTC. Supplemented by reference TRBV19 and TRBJ2-7, the full variable domain reads DGGITQSPKYLFRKEGQNVTLSCEQNLNHDAMYWYRQDPGQGLRLIYYSQIVNDFQKGDIAEGYSVSREKKESFPLTVTSAQKNPTAFYLCASSPHRPGDDEQYFGPGTRLTVT.

This clonotype was detected many times. The chain is built from TRBV7-2 and TRBJ2-7, with 7 bases aligning to TRBD1. CDR3 length equals 16 residues. CDR1 and CDR2 (germline): SGHTA, FQGNSA. The V segment lost 3 bases and the J segment 4 bases; nucleotides outside the gene matches: 12. The CDR3 sequence is CASSFGIGDRTYEQYF. The CDR3 DNA is TGTGCCAGCAGCTTTGGGATCGGGGACAGAACATACGAGCAGTACTTC.

This chain joins TRBV18 and TRBJ2-7, with D perhaps matching TRBD1 or TRBD2 (5 bases each). The CDR3 is 13 amino acids. V was shortened by 4 bases and J by 5 bases, with 12 bases between the two germline ends. Germline CDR1 KGHSH, CDR2 LQKENI. In nucleotides, the CDR3 is TGTGCCAGCTCACAGGGGACCCGCCACGAGCAGTACGTC. Translated, it gives CASSQGTRHEQYV.

In this sample, this clonotype turned up many times. This chain uses TRBV12-3 or TRBV12-4 with TRBJ1-1; TRBD1 might be the D (5 bases). The V and J ends lost 6 bases and 0 bases respectively, with 14 bases between them. The length of the CDR3 is 15 residues. The CDR3 DNA reads TGTGCCAGCAGCGCGACAGCTCGTATGAACACTGAAGCTTTCTTT. This sequence encodes CASSATARMNTEAFF.

The V gene is TRBV6-5, the J gene TRBJ2-4; D call uncertain. This CDR3 region has 13 residues. Germline V gene data show CDR1 as MNHEY and CDR2 as SVGAGI. V lost 3 bases, J lost 9 bases, and 12 bases lay in between. The CDR3 sequence: CASSYNSRGIQYF. The CDR3 DNA reads as TGTGCCAGCAGTTATAACTCCCGAGGCATTCAGTACTTC.

This clonotype came up a few times. V and J are TRBV10-2 and TRBJ2-3; 11 nucleotides match TRBD2. The ends lost 1 base at V and 4 bases at J; junction bases unmatched: 10. The CDR3 has 18 residues. Germline V gives CDR1 WSHSY, CDR2 SAAADI. CDR3 loop: CASSEFLAGGLIADTQYF. CDR3 sequence (DNA): TGCGCCAGCAGTGAGTTCCTAGCGGGGGGCCTTATTGCAGATACGCAGTATTTT.

The J gene is TRBJ1-1, the V gene TRBV7-2; 7 bases are shared with TRBD1. The ends lost 5 bases at V and 3 bases at J; junction bases unmatched: 3. This CDR3 comprises 13 residues. Germline V gene lookup returns CDR1 SGHTA and CDR2 FQGNSA. The CDR3 region has the DNA TGTGCCAGCAGCCGAGGGACAGACACTGAAGCTTTCTTT. Its protein is CASSRGTDTEAFF.

This clonotype was seen more than once but under ten times. Written as DNA, the CDR3 is TGTGCCATCAGTGAGTTGTTTGGAGAGACCCAGTACTTC. Its translation is CAISELFGETQYF. V gene TRBV10-3 combines with J gene TRBJ2-5; D gene unclear. Germline V gives CDR1 ENHRY, CDR2 SYGVKD. The length of the CDR3 is 13 residues. Trimming cost V 1 base and J 4 bases, with 7 bases left between them.

The table lists this clonotype with a few counts. The rearrangement uses TRBV5-1 and TRBJ1-6; TRBD1 might be the D (5 bases). V was pared by 4 bases and J by 9 bases, with 14 bases between. The CDR3 consists of 14 residues. Germline V gene lookup returns CDR1 SGHRS and CDR2 YFSETQ. The CDR3 DNA sequence: TGCGCCAGCAGCCCGGGGGAGGGGCCTTCACCCCTCCACTTT. Protein sequence: CASSPGEGPSPLHF. The whole variable domain, filled in from reference TRBV5-1 and TRBJ1-6, reads KAGVTQTPRYLIKTRGQQVTLSCSPISGHRSVSWYQQTPGQGLQFLFEYFSETQRNKGNFPGRFSGRQFSNSRSEMNVSTLELGDSALYLCASSPGEGPSPLHFGNGTRLTVT.

This clonotype showed up just a few times. The chain has TRBV6-2 or TRBV6-3 and TRBJ1-1; TRBD1 aligns across 7 bases. This CDR3 spans 15 amino acids. The ends lost 2 bases at V and 8 bases at J; junction bases unmatched: 11. Germline CDR1 is MNHEY and CDR2 is SVGEGT. The CDR3 loop reads CASSYEGAQLREAFF. CDR3 DNA sequence: TGTGCCAGCAGTTACGAGGGGGCCCAACTTCGAGAAGCTTTCTTT.

The chain has TRBV20-1 and TRBJ1-5; the D is unclear. Germline CDR1 is DFQATT and CDR2 is SNEGSKA (reference sequence). CDR3 length: 12 residues. The ends were cut back, 2 bases at V and 7 bases at J, with 9 bases in the middle. Here the CDR3 reads CSARSGEQPQHF. As DNA, the CDR3 is TGCAGTGCTAGATCCGGGGAGCAGCCCCAGCATTTT.